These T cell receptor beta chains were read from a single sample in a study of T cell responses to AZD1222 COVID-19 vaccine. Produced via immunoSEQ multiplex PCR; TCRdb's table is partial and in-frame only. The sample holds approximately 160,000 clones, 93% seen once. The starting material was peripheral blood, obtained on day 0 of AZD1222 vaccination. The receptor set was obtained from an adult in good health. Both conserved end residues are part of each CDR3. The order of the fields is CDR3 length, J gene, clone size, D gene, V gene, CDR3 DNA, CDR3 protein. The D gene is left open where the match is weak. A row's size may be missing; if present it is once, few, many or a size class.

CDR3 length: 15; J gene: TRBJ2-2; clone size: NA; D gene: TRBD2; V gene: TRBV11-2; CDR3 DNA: TGTGCCAGCAGCCGAGGGACTAGCGGAACCGGGGAGCTGTTTTTT; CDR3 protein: CASSRGTSGTGELFF
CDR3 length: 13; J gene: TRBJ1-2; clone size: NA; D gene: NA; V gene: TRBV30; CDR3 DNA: TGTGCCTGGGGGAGACCGGGGCGGGGTGGCTACACCTTC; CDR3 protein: CAWGRPGRGGYTF
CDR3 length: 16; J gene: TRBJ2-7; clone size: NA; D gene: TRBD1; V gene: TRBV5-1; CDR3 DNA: TGCGCCAGCAGCGGACGCGACAGGGCTATACCCTACGAGCAGTACTTC; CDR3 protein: CASSGRDRAIPYEQYF
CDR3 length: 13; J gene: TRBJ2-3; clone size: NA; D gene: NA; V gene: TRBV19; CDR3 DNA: TGTGCCAGTAGTAAGGGGGTCACAGATACGCAGTATTTT; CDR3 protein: CASSKGVTDTQYF
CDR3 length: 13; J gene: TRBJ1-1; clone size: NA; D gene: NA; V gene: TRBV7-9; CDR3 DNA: TGTGCCAGCAGCTCAACCTCCCAGGGGAGAGCTTTCTTT; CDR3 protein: CASSSTSQGRAFF
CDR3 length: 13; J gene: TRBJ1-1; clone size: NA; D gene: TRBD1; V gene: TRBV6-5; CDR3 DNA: TGTGCCAGCAAAAAGACAGGGATCCTTGGAGCTTTCTTT; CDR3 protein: CASKKTGILGAFF
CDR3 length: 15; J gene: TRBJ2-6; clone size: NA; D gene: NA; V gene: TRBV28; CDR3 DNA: TGTGCCAGCAGTTCACCAGGGGTTGGGGCCAACGTCCTGACTTTC; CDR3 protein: CASSSPGVGANVLTF
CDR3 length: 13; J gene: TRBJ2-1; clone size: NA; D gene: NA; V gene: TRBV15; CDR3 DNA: TGTGCCACCAGCAGTAGGGTGGACAATGAGCAGTTCTTC; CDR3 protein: CATSSRVDNEQFF
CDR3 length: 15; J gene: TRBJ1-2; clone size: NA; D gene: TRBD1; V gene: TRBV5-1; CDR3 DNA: TGCGCCAGCAGCTTTGGGACAGGGGGCGGCTATGGCTACACCTTC; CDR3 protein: CASSFGTGGGYGYTF
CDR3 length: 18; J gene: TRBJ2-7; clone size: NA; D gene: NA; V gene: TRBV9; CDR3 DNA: TGTGCCAGCAGCGTAGGTATAAATGTCTGGGACACATACTACGAGCAGTACTTC; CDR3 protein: CASSVGINVWDTYYEQYF
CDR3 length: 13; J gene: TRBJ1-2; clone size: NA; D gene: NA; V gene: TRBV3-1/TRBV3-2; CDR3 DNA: TGTGCCAGCAGATCAGTAGGGAGCTATGGCTACACCTTC; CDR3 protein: CASRSVGSYGYTF
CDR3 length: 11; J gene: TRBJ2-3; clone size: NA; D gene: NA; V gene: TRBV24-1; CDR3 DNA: TGTGCCACCGGTTTGAGAGATACGCAGTATTTT; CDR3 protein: CATGLRDTQYF
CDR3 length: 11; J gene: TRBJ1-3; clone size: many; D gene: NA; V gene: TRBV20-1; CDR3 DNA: TGCAGTGCTCCCATTGGAAACACCATATATTTT; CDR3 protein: CSAPIGNTIYF
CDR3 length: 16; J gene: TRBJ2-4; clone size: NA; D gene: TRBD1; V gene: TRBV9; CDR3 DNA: TGTGCCAGCAGCGCAACAGGGGGTCTGGCCAAAAACATTCAGTACTTC; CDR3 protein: CASSATGGLAKNIQYF
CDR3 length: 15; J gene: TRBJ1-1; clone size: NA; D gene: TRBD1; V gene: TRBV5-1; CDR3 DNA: TGCGCCAGCAGCTTGGCCGGGACAGGGGTCACTGAAGCTTTCTTT; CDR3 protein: CASSLAGTGVTEAFF
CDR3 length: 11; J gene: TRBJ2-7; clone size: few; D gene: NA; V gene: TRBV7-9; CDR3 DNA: TGTGCCAGCAGCTTAAACTACGAGCAGTACTTC; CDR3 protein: CASSLNYEQYF
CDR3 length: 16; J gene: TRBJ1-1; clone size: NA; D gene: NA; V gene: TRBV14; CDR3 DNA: TGTGCCAGCAGCTATCGATGGAGCGGGGGGAACACTGAAGCTTTCTTT; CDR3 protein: CASSYRWSGGNTEAFF
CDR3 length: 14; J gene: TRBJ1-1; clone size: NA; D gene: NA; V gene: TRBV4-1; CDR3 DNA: TGCGCCAGCAGCCACACCTCGGGCAGGACTGAAGCTTTCTTT; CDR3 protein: CASSHTSGRTEAFF
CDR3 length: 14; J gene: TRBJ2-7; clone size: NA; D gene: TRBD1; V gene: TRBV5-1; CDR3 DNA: TGCGCCAGCAGAGCCGGGACAGGGTCCTACGAGCAGTACTTC; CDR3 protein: CASRAGTGSYEQYF
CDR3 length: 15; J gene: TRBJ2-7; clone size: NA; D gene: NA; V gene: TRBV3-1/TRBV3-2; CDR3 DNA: TGTGCCAGCAGCCAAGATCACGGCCCGAACTACGAGCAGTACTTC; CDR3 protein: CASSQDHGPNYEQYF
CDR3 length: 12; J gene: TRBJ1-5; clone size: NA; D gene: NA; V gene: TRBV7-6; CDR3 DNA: TGTGCCAGCAGCTTACAGGGTCCGCCCCAGCATTTT; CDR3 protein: CASSLQGPPQHF
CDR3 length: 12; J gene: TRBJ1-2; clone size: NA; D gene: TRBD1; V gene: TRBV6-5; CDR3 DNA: TGTGCCAGCGGGACAGGGGACTATGGCTACACCTTC; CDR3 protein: CASGTGDYGYTF
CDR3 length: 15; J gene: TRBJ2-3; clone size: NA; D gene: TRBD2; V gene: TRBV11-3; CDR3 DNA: TGTGCCAGCAGCTGGGAAGGACTAGCAGCAGATACGCAGTATTTT; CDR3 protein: CASSWEGLAADTQYF
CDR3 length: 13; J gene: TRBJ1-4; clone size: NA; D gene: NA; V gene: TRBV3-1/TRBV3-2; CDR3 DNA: TGTGCCAGCAGCCAAGGGAGGTGGGGAGGACTGTTTTTT; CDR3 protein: CASSQGRWGGLFF
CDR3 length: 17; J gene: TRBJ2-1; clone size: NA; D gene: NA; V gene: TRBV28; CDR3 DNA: TGTGCCAGCAGACCAGCCTGGGGACTCGCCGGGACTGGGGTGCAGTTCTTC; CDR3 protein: CASRPAWGLAGTGVQFF
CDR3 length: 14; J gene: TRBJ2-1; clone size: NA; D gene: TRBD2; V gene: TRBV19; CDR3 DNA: TGTGCCACCAAAGCGGGGGCCGCCTACAATGAGCAGTTCTTC; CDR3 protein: CATKAGAAYNEQFF
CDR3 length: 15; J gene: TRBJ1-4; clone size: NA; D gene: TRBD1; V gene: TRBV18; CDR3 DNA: TGTGCCAGCTCACCTTCCCCAGGGGGCGAAGGAAAACTGTTTTTT; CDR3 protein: CASSPSPGGEGKLFF
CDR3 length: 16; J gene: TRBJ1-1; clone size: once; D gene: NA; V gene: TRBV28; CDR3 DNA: TGTGCCAGCAGTCCATTTAAATATCTTATTAACACTGAAGCTTTCTTT; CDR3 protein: CASSPFKYLINTEAFF
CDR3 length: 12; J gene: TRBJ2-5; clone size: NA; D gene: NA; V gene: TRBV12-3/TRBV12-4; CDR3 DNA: TGTGCCAGCAGCACGTCGGGGGAGACCCAGTACTTC; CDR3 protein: CASSTSGETQYF
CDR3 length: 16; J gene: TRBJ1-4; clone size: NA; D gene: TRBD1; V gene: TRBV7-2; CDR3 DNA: TGTGCCAGCAGCTTAGGACAGGGGATGGTGAATGAAAAACTGTTTTTT; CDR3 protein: CASSLGQGMVNEKLFF
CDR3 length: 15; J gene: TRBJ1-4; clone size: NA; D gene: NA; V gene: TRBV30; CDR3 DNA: TGTGCCTGGAGTCGACCGGGGATCCCTAATGAAAAACTGTTTTTT; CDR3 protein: CAWSRPGIPNEKLFF
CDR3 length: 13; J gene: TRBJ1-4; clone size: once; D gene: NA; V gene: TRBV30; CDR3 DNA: TGTGCCTGGAGAGGCCAGGGGAATGAAAAACTGTTTTTT; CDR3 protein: CAWRGQGNEKLFF